This TCR beta chain was retrieved from a study of blood T cell repertoires in COVID-19. Profiling relied on immunoSEQ multiplex PCR, and the TCRdb table lists in-frame clones only, not all of them. The table records about 480,000 clones, 88% of them present only once. The germline CDR1 and CDR2 sequences are SGHDT and YYEEEE. V dropped 3 bases and J dropped 4; count of bases not matched to a gene: 6. The CDR3 loop spans 14 amino acids. Sequencing used PBMCs or T cells enriched from blood (not recorded which). V is TRBV5-6 and J is TRBJ1-1; 7 nucleotides align to TRBD1. The clonotype was recovered from a woman aged 40 to 55 who had recovered from COVID-19. The CDR3 region has the DNA TGTGCCAGCAGCTCCCCGGGACAGCTCACTGAAGCTTTCTTT. Translation gives CASSSPGQLTEAFF.